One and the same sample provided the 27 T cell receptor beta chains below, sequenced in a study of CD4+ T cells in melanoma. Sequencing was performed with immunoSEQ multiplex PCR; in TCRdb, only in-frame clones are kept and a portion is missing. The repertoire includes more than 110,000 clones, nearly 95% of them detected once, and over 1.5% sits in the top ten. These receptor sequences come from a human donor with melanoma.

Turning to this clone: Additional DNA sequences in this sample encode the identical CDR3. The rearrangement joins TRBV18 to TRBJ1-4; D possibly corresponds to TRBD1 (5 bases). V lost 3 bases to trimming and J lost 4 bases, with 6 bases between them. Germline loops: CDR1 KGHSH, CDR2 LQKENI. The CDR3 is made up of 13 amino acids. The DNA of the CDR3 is TGTGCCAGCTCACCCGGGGGTAATGAAAAACTGTTTTTT. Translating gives CASSPGGNEKLFF.

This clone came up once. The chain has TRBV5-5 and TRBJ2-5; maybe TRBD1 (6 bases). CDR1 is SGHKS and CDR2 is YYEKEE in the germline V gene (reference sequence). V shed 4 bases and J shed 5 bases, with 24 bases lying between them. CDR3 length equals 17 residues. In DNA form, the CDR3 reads TGTGCCAGCAGCCTGGCAGTGGGTGGGACAATAAGGGAGACCCAGTACTTC. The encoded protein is CASSLAVGGTIRETQYF.

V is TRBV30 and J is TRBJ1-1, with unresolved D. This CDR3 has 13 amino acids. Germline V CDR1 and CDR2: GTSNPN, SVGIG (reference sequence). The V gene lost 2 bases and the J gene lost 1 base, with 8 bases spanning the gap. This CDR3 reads CAWSLKQNTEAFF. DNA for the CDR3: TGTGCCTGGAGTCTTAAGCAGAACACTGAAGCTTTCTTT.

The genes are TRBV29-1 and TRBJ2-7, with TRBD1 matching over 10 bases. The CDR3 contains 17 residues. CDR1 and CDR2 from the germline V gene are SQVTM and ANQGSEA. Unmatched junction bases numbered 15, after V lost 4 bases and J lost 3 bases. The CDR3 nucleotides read TGCAGCGTTGCGCCCGAGATAGAGACAGGGGGCCTCTACGAGCAGTACTTC. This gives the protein CSVAPEIETGGLYEQYF.

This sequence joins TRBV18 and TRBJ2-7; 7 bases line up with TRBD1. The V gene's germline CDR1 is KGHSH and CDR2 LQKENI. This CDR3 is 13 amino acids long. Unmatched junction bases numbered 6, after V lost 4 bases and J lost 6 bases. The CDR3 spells CASSLYSGGEQYF. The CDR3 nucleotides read TGTGCCAGCTCACTATATTCAGGGGGCGAGCAGTACTTC.

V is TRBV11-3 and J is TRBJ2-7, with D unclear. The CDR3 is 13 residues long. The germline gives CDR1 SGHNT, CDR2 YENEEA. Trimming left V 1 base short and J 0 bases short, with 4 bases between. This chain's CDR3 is CASSLASSYEQYF. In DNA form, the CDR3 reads TGTGCCAGCAGCTTAGCCAGCTCCTACGAGCAGTACTTC.

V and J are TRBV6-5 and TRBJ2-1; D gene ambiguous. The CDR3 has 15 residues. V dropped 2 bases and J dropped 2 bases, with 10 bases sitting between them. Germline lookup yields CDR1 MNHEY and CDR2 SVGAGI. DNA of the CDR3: TGTGCCAGCAGTTACGGGGATTTAACCTACAATGAGCAGTTCTTC. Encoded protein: CASSYGDLTYNEQFF.

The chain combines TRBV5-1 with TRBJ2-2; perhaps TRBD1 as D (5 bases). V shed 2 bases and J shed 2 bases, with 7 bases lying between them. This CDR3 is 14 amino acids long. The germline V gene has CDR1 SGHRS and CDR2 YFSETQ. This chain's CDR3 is CASSLGHNTGELFF. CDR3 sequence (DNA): TGCGCCAGCAGCTTAGGACACAACACCGGGGAGCTGTTTTTT. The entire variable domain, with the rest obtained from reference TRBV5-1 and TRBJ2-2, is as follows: KAGVTQTPRYLIKTRGQQVTLSCSPISGHRSVSWYQQTPGQGLQFLFEYFSETQRNKGNFPGRFSGRQFSNSRSEMNVSTLELGDSALYLCASSLGHNTGELFFGEGSRLTVL.

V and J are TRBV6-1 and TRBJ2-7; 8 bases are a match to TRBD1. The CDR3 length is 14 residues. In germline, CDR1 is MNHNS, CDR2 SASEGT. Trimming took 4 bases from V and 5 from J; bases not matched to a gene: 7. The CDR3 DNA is TGTGCCAGCAGTGTTCAGGGGGCAGCGGACGAGCAGTACTTC. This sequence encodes CASSVQGAADEQYF.

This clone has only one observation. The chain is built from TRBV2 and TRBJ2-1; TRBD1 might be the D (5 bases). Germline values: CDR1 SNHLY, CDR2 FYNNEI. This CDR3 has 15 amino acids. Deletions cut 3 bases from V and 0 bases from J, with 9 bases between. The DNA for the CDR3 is TGTGCCAGCAGTGAGCAGGGCCCCTCCTACAATGAGCAGTTCTTC. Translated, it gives CASSEQGPSYNEQFF.

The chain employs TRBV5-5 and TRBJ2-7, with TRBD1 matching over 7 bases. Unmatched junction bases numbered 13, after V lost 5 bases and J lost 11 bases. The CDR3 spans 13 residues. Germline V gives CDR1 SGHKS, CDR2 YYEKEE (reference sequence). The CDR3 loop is CASRTSTGLGEYF. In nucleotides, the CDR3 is TGTGCCAGCAGAACCTCGACAGGGCTGGGGGAGTACTTC.

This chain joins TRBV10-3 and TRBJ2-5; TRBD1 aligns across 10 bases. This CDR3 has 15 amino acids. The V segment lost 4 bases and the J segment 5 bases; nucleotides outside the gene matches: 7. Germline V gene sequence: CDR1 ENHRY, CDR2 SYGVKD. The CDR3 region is CAISGVGTGAETQYF. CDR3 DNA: TGTGCCATCAGTGGGGTAGGGACAGGGGCCGAGACCCAGTACTTC.

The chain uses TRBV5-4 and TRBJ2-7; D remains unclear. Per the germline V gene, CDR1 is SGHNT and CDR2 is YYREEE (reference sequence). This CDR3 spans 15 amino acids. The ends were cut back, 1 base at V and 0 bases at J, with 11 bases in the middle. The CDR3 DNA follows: TGTGCCAGCAGCTTGCAACAGTCCTACTCCTACGAGCAGTACTTC. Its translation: CASSLQQSYSYEQYF.

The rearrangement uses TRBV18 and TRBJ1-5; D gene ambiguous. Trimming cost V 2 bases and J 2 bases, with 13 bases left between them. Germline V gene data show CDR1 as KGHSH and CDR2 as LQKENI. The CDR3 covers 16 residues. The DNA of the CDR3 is TGTGCCAGCTCACCAAACCAACCCACCGGCAATCAGCCCCAGCATTTT. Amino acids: CASSPNQPTGNQPQHF.

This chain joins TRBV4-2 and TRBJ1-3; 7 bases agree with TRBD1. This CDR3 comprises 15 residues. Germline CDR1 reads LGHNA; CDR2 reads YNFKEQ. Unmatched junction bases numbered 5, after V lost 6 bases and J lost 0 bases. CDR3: CASRRDSHSGNTIYF. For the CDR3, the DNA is TGTGCCAGCAGACGGGACAGCCACTCTGGAAACACCATATATTTT.

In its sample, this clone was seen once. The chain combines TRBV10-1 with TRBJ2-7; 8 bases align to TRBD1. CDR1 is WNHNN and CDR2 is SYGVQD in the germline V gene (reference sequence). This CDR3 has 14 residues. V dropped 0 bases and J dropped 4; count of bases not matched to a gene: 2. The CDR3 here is CASSESGTGYEQYF. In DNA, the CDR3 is TGCGCCAGCAGTGAGTCGGGGACAGGATACGAGCAGTACTTC.

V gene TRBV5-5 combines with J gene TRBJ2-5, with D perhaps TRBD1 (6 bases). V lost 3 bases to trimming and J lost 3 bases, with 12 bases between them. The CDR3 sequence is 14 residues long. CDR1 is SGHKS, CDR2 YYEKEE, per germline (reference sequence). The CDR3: CASSYQDREETQYF. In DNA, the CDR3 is TGTGCCAGCAGCTACCAGGACAGAGAAGAGACCCAGTACTTC.

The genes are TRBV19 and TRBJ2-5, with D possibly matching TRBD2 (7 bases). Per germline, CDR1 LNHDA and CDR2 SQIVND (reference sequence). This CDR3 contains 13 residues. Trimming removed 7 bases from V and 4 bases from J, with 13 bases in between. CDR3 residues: CASKGDYGETQYF. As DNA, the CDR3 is TGTGCCAGTAAGGGGGACTATGGAGAGACCCAGTACTTC. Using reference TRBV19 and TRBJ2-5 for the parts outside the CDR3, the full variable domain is DGGITQSPKYLFRKEGQNVTLSCEQNLNHDAMYWYRQDPGQGLRLIYYSQIVNDFQKGDIAEGYSVSREKKESFPLTVTSAQKNPTAFYLCASKGDYGETQYFGPGTRLLVL.

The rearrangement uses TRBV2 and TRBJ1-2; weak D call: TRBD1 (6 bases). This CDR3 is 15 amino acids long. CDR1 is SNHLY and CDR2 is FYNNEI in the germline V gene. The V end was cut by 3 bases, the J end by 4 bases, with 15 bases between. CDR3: CASSDFDRKPYGYTF. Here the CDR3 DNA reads TGTGCCAGCAGTGATTTTGACAGGAAACCCTATGGCTACACCTTC.

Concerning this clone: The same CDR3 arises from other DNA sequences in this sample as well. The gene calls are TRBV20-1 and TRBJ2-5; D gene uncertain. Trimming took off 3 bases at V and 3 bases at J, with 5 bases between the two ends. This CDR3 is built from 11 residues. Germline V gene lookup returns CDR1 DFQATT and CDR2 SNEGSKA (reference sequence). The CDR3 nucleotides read TGCAGTGCTAGGGATAAAGAGACCCAGTACTTC. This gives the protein CSARDKETQYF.

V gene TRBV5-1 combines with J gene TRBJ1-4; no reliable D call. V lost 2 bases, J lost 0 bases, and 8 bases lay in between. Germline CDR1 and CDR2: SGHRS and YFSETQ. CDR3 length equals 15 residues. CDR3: CASSFALATNEKLFF. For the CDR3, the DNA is TGCGCCAGCAGCTTTGCCCTAGCAACTAATGAAAAACTGTTTTTT.

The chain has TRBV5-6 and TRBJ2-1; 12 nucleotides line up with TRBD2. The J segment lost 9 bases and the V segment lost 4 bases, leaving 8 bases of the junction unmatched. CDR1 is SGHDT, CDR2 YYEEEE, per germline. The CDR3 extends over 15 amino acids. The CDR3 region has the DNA TGTGCCAGCAGCATGCTAGCGGGGGGGCATAGTGAGCAGTTCTTC. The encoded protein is CASSMLAGGHSEQFF.

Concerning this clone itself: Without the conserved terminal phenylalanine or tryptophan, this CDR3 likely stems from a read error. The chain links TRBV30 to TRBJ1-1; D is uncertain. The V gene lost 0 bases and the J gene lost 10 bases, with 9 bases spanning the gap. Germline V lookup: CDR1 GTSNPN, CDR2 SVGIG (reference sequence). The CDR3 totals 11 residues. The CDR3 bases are TGTGCCTGGAGTGTGGTTTTAGGAGCTTTCCTT. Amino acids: CAWSVVLGAFL.

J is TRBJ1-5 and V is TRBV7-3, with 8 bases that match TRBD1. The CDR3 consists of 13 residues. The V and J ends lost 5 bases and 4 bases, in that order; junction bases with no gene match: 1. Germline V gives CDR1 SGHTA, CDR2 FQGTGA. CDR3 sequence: CASSRDRNQPQHF. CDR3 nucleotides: TGTGCCAGCAGCCGGGACAGGAATCAGCCCCAGCATTTT.

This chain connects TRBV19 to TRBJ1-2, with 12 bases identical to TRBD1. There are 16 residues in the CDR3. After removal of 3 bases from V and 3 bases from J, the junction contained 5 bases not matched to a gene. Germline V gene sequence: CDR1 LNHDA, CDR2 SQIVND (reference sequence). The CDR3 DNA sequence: TGTGCCAGTAGTATGCCCGGGACAGGGGGCTACTATGGCTACACCTTC. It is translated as CASSMPGTGGYYGYTF. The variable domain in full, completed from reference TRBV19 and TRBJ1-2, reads DGGITQSPKYLFRKEGQNVTLSCEQNLNHDAMYWYRQDPGQGLRLIYYSQIVNDFQKGDIAEGYSVSREKKESFPLTVTSAQKNPTAFYLCASSMPGTGGYYGYTFGSGTRLTVV.

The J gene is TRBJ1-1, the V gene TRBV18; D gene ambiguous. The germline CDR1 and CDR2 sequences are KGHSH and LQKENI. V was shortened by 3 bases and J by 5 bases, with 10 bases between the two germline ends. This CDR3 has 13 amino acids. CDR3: CASSPAGDTEAFF. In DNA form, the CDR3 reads TGTGCCAGCTCACCTGCTGGGGATACTGAAGCTTTCTTT.

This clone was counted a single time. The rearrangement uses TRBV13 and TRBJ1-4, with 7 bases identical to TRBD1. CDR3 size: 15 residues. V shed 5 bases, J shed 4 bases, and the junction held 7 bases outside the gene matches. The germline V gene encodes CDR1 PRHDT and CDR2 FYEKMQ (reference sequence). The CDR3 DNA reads TGTGCCAGCAGCCAAGGGGGCGCCGTTAATGAAAAACTGTTTTTT. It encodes CASSQGGAVNEKLFF.